The 24 T cell receptor beta chains given below trace back to one sample, sequenced in a study of control samples from healthy donors and cancer patients. Sequencing was performed with immunoSEQ multiplex PCR; in TCRdb, only in-frame clones are kept and a portion is missing. Among about 65,000 clones, 75% to 95% were seen once, and the ten largest hold more than 0.95%. The sequencing sample was made of PBMCs. The receptors here all came from a woman aged 45 to 65 with colorectal cancer.

The rearrangement joins TRBV3-1 (or the pseudogene TRBV3-2) to TRBJ1-3; D possibly corresponds to TRBD1 (5 bases). V shed 3 bases and J shed 1 base, with 16 bases lying between them. The germline V gene has CDR1 LGHDT and CDR2 YNNKEL (reference sequence). The CDR3 is 17 amino acids. This chain's CDR3 is CASSHGRAGSSGNTIYF. The DNA for the CDR3 is TGTGCCAGCAGCCACGGGCGGGCAGGGAGTTCTGGAAACACCATATATTTT.

The chain recombines TRBV4-1 with TRBJ2-4, with no clear D. The length of the CDR3 is 13 residues. Looked up from germline, CDR1 is MGHRA and CDR2 is YSYEKL. Trimming took 2 bases from V and 11 from J, leaving 13 bases between them. The CDR3 nucleotides are TGCGCCAGCAGCCAATCGGGCGTCCAGCTTCAGTACTTC. It is translated as CASSQSGVQLQYF.

The chain employs TRBV11-2 and TRBJ1-1; D is ambiguous. Trimming pared 0 bases from V and 4 bases from J, leaving 12 bases between. The CDR3 is 15 amino acids. Germline V gene data show CDR1 as SGHAT and CDR2 as FQNNGV. The CDR3 reads CASSLEGGDGTEAFF. In DNA form, the CDR3 reads TGTGCCAGCAGCTTAGAGGGTGGGGATGGCACTGAAGCTTTCTTT.

The chain links TRBV7-6 to TRBJ2-5; 8 bases line up with TRBD2. CDR3 length: 19 amino acids. Trimming cost V 1 base and J 5 bases; bases outside gene matches: 18. Germline loops: CDR1 SGHVS, CDR2 FNYEAQ. CDR3 sequence reads: CASSLGPVGLAGMGETQYF. The CDR3 region has the DNA TGTGCCAGCAGCTTAGGCCCAGTAGGATTAGCGGGGATGGGGGAGACCCAGTACTTC.

Notes on this clone: At one boundary the junction diverges from the germline segment, which might be a read error. CDR3 region: CGIGVTGELFF. CDR3 DNA: TGCGGGATAGGGGTCACCGGGGAGCTGTTTTTT. The chain is built from TRBV12-3 or TRBV12-4 and TRBJ2-2; perhaps D is TRBD1 or TRBD2 (5 bases each). CDR3 size: 11 residues.

The chain has TRBV28 and TRBJ2-3; 10 bases align to TRBD2. The CDR3 length is 17 residues. Per germline, CDR1 MDHEN and CDR2 SYDVKM. V lost 4 bases to trimming and J lost 2 bases; unmatched junction nucleotides: 9. The CDR3 DNA sequence: TGTGCCAGCAGTTCCTTAAGGACTAGCGGAATCACAGATACGCAGTATTTT. It specifies CASSSLRTSGITDTQYF.

The V call is TRBV19, the J call TRBJ1-5; D is undetermined. The ends were cut back, 6 bases at V and 7 bases at J, with 10 bases in the middle. The CDR3 runs 12 residues. Germline values: CDR1 LNHDA, CDR2 SQIVND (reference sequence). In nucleotides, the CDR3 is TGTGCCAGTAGACCGGCGGGGCAGCCCCAGCATTTT. Translation: CASRPAGQPQHF. Full variable domain (rest looked up from reference TRBV19 and TRBJ1-5): DGGITQSPKYLFRKEGQNVTLSCEQNLNHDAMYWYRQDPGQGLRLIYYSQIVNDFQKGDIAEGYSVSREKKESFPLTVTSAQKNPTAFYLCASRPAGQPQHFGDGTRLSIL.

The rearrangement links TRBV3-1 (or the pseudogene TRBV3-2) to TRBJ2-5; TRBD1 is a possible D gene (8 bases). Germline CDR1 LGHDT, CDR2 YNNKEL (reference sequence). Trimming took off 4 bases at V and 6 bases at J, with 15 bases between the two ends. The CDR3 is 14 amino acids. This chain's CDR3 is CASSPGGQGKTQYF. In DNA form, the CDR3 reads TGTGCCAGCAGCCCGGGAGGACAGGGAAAGACCCAGTACTTC.

This rearrangement joins TRBV5-4 to TRBJ1-4; TRBD1 is a possible D gene (6 bases). V was clipped by 4 bases and J by 4 bases, with 20 bases between them. Germline-derived CDR1 and CDR2 are SGHNT and YYREEE (reference sequence). The CDR3 spans 17 residues. Here the CDR3 reads CASSLGGPKNGNEKLFF. In DNA form, the CDR3 reads TGTGCCAGCAGCCTCGGGGGCCCCAAGAATGGTAATGAAAAACTGTTTTTT.

The chain couples TRBV7-9 to TRBJ1-1; perhaps TRBD1 as D (5 bases). V was clipped by 3 bases and J by 4 bases, with 9 bases between them. The V gene's germline CDR1 is SEHNR and CDR2 FQNEAQ (reference sequence). The CDR3 is 13 amino acids. Written as DNA, the CDR3 is TGTGCCAGCAGCTTGGGGGGTGGCACTGAAGCTTTCTTT. Translating it yields CASSLGGGTEAFF.

The gene calls are TRBV4-2 and TRBJ2-1; D may correspond to TRBD1 or TRBD2 (5 bases each). Germline V gene data show CDR1 as LGHNA and CDR2 as YNFKEQ. V was trimmed by 1 base and J by 0 bases, leaving 16 bases between them. The CDR3 has 18 amino acids. Here the CDR3 DNA reads TGTGCCAGCAGCCAAGCCCTGGGGGACGTTCGCTCCTACAATGAGCAGTTCTTC. Protein: CASSQALGDVRSYNEQFF.

V gene TRBV2 combines with J gene TRBJ2-5; D may correspond to TRBD1 or TRBD2 (5 bases each). Trimming left V 7 bases short and J 0 bases short, with 15 bases between. Germline CDR1 and CDR2: SNHLY and FYNNEI. CDR3 length: 15 residues. The CDR3, as DNA: TGTGCCAGCAAGGGGACGACGGGTTACCAAGAGACCCAGTACTTC. It is translated as CASKGTTGYQETQYF.

This clone was counted between two and nine times. The chain has TRBV6-6 and TRBJ1-1, with D possibly being TRBD1 (6 bases). From germline, CDR1 is MNHNY and CDR2 SVGAGI (reference sequence). The CDR3 is 15 residues long. Deletions cut 4 bases from V and 1 base from J, with 13 bases between. In DNA form, the CDR3 reads TGTGCCAGCAGTTCCTTACCACAGGGGAACACTGAAGCTTTCTTT. Amino acid sequence: CASSSLPQGNTEAFF.

This clone was recorded a few times. The chain uses TRBV6-1 and TRBJ2-7; D possibly matches TRBD1 or TRBD2 (5 bases each). Trimming cost V 3 bases and J 5 bases, with 11 bases left between them. The CDR3 length is 13 residues. Looked up from germline, CDR1 is MNHNS and CDR2 is SASEGT. CDR3 DNA sequence: TGTGCCAGCAGTGATCCAGGGACCAACGAGCAGTACTTC. Encoded protein: CASSDPGTNEQYF.

With regard to this clone: The junction does not match germline at one end; this may be a read error. The chain has TRBV11-3 and TRBJ2-7, with 9 bases fitting TRBD2. The germline CDR1 and CDR2 sequences are SGHNT and YENEEA. This CDR3 comprises 15 residues. CDR3 nucleotides: TGTGCCAGCAGCTTCCTAGGAGCCGGACTAGCGCGTATCCACTTC. It translates to CASSFLGAGLARIHF.

The chain recombines TRBV9 with TRBJ2-5; D may be TRBD2 (6 bases). There are 14 residues in the CDR3. Germline loops: CDR1 SGDLS, CDR2 YYNGEE. Trimming removed 7 bases from V and 5 bases from J, with 18 bases in between. DNA for the CDR3: TGTGCCAGCGCCGGACGGGTGGCGGGGGAGACCCAGTACTTC. As protein: CASAGRVAGETQYF.

The J gene is TRBJ1-2, the V gene TRBV28; 7 nucleotides agree with TRBD1. Trimming at V came to 6 bases and at J to 5 bases, leaving 3 bases not matched to a gene. This CDR3 comprises 12 residues. Germline V gene sequence: CDR1 MDHEN, CDR2 SYDVKM. In nucleotides, the CDR3 is TGTGCCAGCAGGGGGACAGCTTATGGCTACACCTTC. It codes for CASRGTAYGYTF.

The chain uses TRBV5-1 and TRBJ1-1; D is perhaps TRBD1 (5 bases). The CDR3 covers 15 residues. Per germline, CDR1 SGHRS and CDR2 YFSETQ. V shed 0 bases and J shed 5 bases, with 14 bases lying between them. DNA for the CDR3: TGCGCCAGCAGCTTGGACAGGCGCCGGGGGACTGAAGCTTTCTTT. This translates into CASSLDRRRGTEAFF.

In this sample, this clone turned up a few times. The chain couples TRBV15 to TRBJ2-7, with D possibly TRBD2 on 6 matching bases. CDR1 is LNHNV and CDR2 is YYDKDF in the germline V gene (reference sequence). The CDR3 is made up of 17 amino acids. Trimming left V 0 bases short and J 3 bases short, with 18 bases between. The CDR3 DNA reads TGTGCCACCAGCAGAGATTCTGGGGGGTCGAGTGACTACGAGCAGTACTTC. Residues: CATSRDSGGSSDYEQYF.

The V call is TRBV9, the J call TRBJ2-7, with TRBD2 identical over 9 bases. J lost 2 bases, V lost 4 bases, and 7 bases had no gene match. The CDR3 has 15 residues. CDR1 SGDLS and CDR2 YYNGEE come from the germline V gene. In DNA, the CDR3 is TGTGCCAGCAGCCCTTCCGGCGGGGGGGCCTACGAGCAGTACTTC. Translated, it gives CASSPSGGGAYEQYF.

The CDR3 DNA reads TGTGCCAGCAGCTTAGTACAAGGGGTGAACGAGCAGTACTTC. As protein: CASSLVQGVNEQYF. This sequence joins TRBV7-2 and TRBJ2-7; a possible D gene is TRBD1 (5 bases). Germline lookup yields CDR1 SGHTA and CDR2 FQGNSA. Trimming shortened V by 1 base and J by 5 bases, and 12 bases separated the two germline ends. The CDR3 sequence is 14 residues long.

In nucleotides, the CDR3 is TGTGCCAGCAGCCTAGATATGAACACTGAAGCTTTCTTT. It encodes CASSLDMNTEAFF. This chain uses TRBV7-9 with TRBJ1-1; D not resolved. The CDR3 spans 13 residues. Germline V gene lookup returns CDR1 SEHNR and CDR2 FQNEAQ (reference sequence). V was cut by 5 bases and J by 0 bases, with 7 bases left in between.

The V call is TRBV27, the J call TRBJ2-7, with a weak D call TRBD1 (6 bases). CDR1 and CDR2 from the germline V gene are MNHEY and SMNVEV (reference sequence). The CDR3 covers 13 residues. V lost 7 bases, J lost 6 bases, and 16 bases lay in between. CDR3 sequence: CASNPTGSGEQYF. The CDR3 bases are TGTGCCAGCAACCCGACAGGTTCGGGCGAGCAGTACTTC.

A single count supports this clone. The chain links TRBV6-1 to TRBJ2-3, with TRBD2 matching 14 bases. The CDR3 is 19 residues long. After removal of 4 bases from V and 0 bases from J, the junction contained 9 bases not matched to a gene. In germline, CDR1 is MNHNS, CDR2 SASEGT. The CDR3 loop is CASSGQTSGGGASTDTQYF. For the CDR3, the DNA is TGTGCCAGCAGTGGCCAGACTAGCGGGGGGGGAGCTAGCACAGATACGCAGTATTTT.